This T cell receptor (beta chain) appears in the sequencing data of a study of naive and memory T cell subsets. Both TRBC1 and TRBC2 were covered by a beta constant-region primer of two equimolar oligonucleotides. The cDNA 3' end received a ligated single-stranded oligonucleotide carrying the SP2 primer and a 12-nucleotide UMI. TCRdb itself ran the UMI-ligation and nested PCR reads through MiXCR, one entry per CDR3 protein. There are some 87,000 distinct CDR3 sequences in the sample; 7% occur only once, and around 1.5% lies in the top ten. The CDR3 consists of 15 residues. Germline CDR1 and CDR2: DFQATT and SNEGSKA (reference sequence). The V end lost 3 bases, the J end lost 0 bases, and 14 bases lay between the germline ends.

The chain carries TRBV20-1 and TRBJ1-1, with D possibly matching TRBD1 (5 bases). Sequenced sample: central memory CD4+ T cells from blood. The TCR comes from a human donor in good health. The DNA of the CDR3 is TGCAGTGCTAGGCCCCCCGGCAGGGTGAACACTGAAGCTTTCTTT. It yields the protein CSARPPGRVNTEAFF.